This is a list of T cell receptor beta chains from one sample in a study of siplizumab effects on memory and regulatory T cells. Sequenced by immunoSEQ multiplex PCR; TCRdb stores in-frame clones only, minus some. The table has over 90,000 clones, 90% to 95% seen once. Sequenced input: CD4+ T cells sorted from blood. Receptor source: a human donor in good health. The CDR3 runs from the conserved cysteine through the conserved F or W. D genes are given only for firm matches. Clone size, where shown, is once, few, many, or a class for clones that have expanded.

d_call: NA; clone_size: NA; cdr3_length: 15; j_call: TRBJ2-6; v_call: TRBV19; cdr3_aa: CASSQGGFGANVLTF; cdr3_nt: TGTGCCAGTAGTCAGGGGGGGTTTGGGGCCAACGTCCTGACTTTC
d_call: NA; clone_size: NA; cdr3_length: 14; j_call: TRBJ2-7; v_call: TRBV10-2; cdr3_aa: CASGGDTISYEQYF; cdr3_nt: TGCGCCAGCGGGGGGGACACCATCTCCTACGAGCAGTACTTC
d_call: TRBD2; clone_size: NA; cdr3_length: 18; j_call: TRBJ2-1; v_call: TRBV5-1; cdr3_aa: CASAEFRASGRSRGEQFF; cdr3_nt: TGCGCCAGCGCCGAGTTTAGGGCTAGCGGGAGATCGAGGGGTGAGCAGTTCTTC
d_call: TRBD1; clone_size: NA; cdr3_length: 15; j_call: TRBJ1-2; v_call: TRBV2; cdr3_aa: CASSERDSTNYGYTF; cdr3_nt: TGTGCCAGCAGTGAAAGGGACAGTACTAACTATGGCTACACCTTC
d_call: TRBD1; clone_size: NA; cdr3_length: 13; j_call: TRBJ2-3; v_call: TRBV29-1; cdr3_aa: CSVVRGQGDTQYF; cdr3_nt: TGCAGCGTTGTCAGGGGGCAGGGAGATACGCAGTATTTT
d_call: TRBD1; clone_size: NA; cdr3_length: 15; j_call: TRBJ1-4; v_call: TRBV6-1; cdr3_aa: CASSIPTGSLEKLFF; cdr3_nt: TGTGCCAGCAGTATCCCGACAGGGTCTCTTGAAAAACTGTTTTTT
d_call: TRBD1; clone_size: once; cdr3_length: 16; j_call: TRBJ2-2; v_call: TRBV18; cdr3_aa: CASSLTAGTGLGELFF; cdr3_nt: TGTGCCAGCTCACTAACAGCGGGGACAGGGCTCGGGGAGCTGTTTTTT
d_call: NA; clone_size: NA; cdr3_length: 14; j_call: TRBJ1-5; v_call: TRBV27; cdr3_aa: CASSSLRGNQPQHF; cdr3_nt: TGTGCCAGCAGTTCGTTGAGGGGTAATCAGCCCCAGCATTTT
d_call: NA; clone_size: NA; cdr3_length: 16; j_call: TRBJ2-7; v_call: TRBV6-5; cdr3_aa: CASSYFAPRGGKEQYF; cdr3_nt: TGTGCCAGCAGTTACTTCGCCCCTAGAGGGGGAAAAGAGCAGTACTTC
d_call: NA; clone_size: NA; cdr3_length: 17; j_call: TRBJ2-1; v_call: TRBV28; cdr3_aa: CASISSSPGHSYNEQFF; cdr3_nt: TGTGCCAGCATATCGAGCTCGCCGGGCCACTCCTACAATGAGCAGTTCTTC
d_call: TRBD1; clone_size: few; cdr3_length: 15; j_call: TRBJ2-1; v_call: TRBV5-6; cdr3_aa: CASSLAGQGHNEQFF; cdr3_nt: TGTGCCAGCAGCTTGGCCGGACAGGGCCACAATGAGCAGTTCTTC
d_call: NA; clone_size: once; cdr3_length: 16; j_call: TRBJ1-5; v_call: TRBV19; cdr3_aa: CASSLNRVVSNQPQHF; cdr3_nt: TGTGCCAGTAGTTTGAACAGGGTGGTAAGCAATCAGCCCCAGCATTTT
d_call: NA; clone_size: NA; cdr3_length: 14; j_call: TRBJ1-3; v_call: TRBV5-4; cdr3_aa: CASSSGRDLNTIYF; cdr3_nt: TGTGCCAGCAGCTCAGGCAGGGATTTAAACACCATATATTTT
d_call: TRBD1; clone_size: NA; cdr3_length: 15; j_call: TRBJ2-3; v_call: TRBV4-2; cdr3_aa: CASSPRQGATDTQYF; cdr3_nt: TGTGCCAGCAGCCCGCGACAGGGGGCTACAGATACGCAGTATTTT
d_call: NA; clone_size: NA; cdr3_length: 15; j_call: TRBJ1-5; v_call: TRBV14; cdr3_aa: CASSHGGGSNQPQHF; cdr3_nt: TGTGCCAGCAGCCATGGGGGCGGGAGCAATCAGCCCCAGCATTTT
d_call: NA; clone_size: NA; cdr3_length: 15; j_call: TRBJ1-5; v_call: TRBV7-2; cdr3_aa: CASSLAGVSTQPQHF; cdr3_nt: TGTGCCAGCAGCTTAGCGGGGGTTTCCACTCAGCCCCAGCATTTT
d_call: TRBD1; clone_size: NA; cdr3_length: 14; j_call: TRBJ2-1; v_call: TRBV7-9; cdr3_aa: CASSPRDSRNEQFF; cdr3_nt: TGTGCCAGCAGCCCCCGGGACAGTCGCAATGAGCAGTTCTTC
d_call: NA; clone_size: NA; cdr3_length: 14; j_call: TRBJ2-7; v_call: TRBV9; cdr3_aa: CASSVGEGRYEQYF; cdr3_nt: TGTGCCAGCAGCGTCGGAGAGGGGCGGTACGAGCAGTACTTC
d_call: NA; clone_size: few; cdr3_length: 11; j_call: TRBJ1-1; v_call: TRBV28; cdr3_aa: CASRKNTEAFF; cdr3_nt: TGTGCCAGCAGGAAGAACACTGAAGCTTTCTTT
d_call: NA; clone_size: NA; cdr3_length: 14; j_call: TRBJ1-5; v_call: TRBV30; cdr3_aa: CAWSVRIGDQPQHF; cdr3_nt: TGTGCCTGGAGTGTAAGAATCGGGGATCAGCCCCAGCATTTT
d_call: NA; clone_size: NA; cdr3_length: 15; j_call: TRBJ1-2; v_call: TRBV18; cdr3_aa: CASSPPRGRTYGYTF; cdr3_nt: TGTGCCAGCTCACCACCGAGGGGACGAACCTATGGCTACACCTTC
d_call: TRBD1; clone_size: NA; cdr3_length: 14; j_call: TRBJ2-5; v_call: TRBV28; cdr3_aa: CASRGQGQWETQYF; cdr3_nt: TGTGCCAGCAGGGGACAGGGGCAGTGGGAGACCCAGTACTTC
d_call: NA; clone_size: NA; cdr3_length: 15; j_call: TRBJ1-2; v_call: TRBV30; cdr3_aa: CAWSRRGFVGYGYTF; cdr3_nt: TGTGCCTGGAGCCGAAGGGGGTTCGTCGGCTATGGCTACACCTTC